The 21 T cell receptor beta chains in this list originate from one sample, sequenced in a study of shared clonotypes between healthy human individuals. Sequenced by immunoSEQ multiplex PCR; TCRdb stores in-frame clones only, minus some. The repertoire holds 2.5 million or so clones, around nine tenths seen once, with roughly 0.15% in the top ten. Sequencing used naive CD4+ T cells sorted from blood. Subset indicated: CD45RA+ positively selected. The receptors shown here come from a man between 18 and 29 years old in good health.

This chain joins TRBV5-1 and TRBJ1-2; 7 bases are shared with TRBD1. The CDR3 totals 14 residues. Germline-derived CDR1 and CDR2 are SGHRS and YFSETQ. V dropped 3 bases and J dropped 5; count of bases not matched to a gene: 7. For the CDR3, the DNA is TGCGCCAGCAGCTACACGGGACAGAGTTATGGCTACACCTTC. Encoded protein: CASSYTGQSYGYTF.

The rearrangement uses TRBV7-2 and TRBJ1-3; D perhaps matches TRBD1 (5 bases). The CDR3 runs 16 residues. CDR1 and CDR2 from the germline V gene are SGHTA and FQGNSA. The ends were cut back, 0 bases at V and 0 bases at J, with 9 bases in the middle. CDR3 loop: CASSLAGQISGNTIYF. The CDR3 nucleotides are TGTGCCAGCAGCTTAGCGGGGCAGATCTCTGGAAACACCATATATTTT. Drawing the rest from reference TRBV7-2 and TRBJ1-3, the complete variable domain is GAGVSQSPSNKVTEKGKDVELRCDPISGHTALYWYRQSLGQGLEFLIYFQGNSAPDKSGLPSDRFSAERTGGSVSTLTIQRTQQEDSAVYLCASSLAGQISGNTIYFGEGSWLTVV.

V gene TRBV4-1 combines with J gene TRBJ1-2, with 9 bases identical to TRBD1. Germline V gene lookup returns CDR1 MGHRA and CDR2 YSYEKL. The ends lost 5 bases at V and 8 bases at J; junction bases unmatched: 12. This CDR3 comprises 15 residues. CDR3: CASSIGTGSLWGYTF. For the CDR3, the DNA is TGCGCCAGCAGCATTGGGACAGGGTCGTTATGGGGCTACACCTTC.

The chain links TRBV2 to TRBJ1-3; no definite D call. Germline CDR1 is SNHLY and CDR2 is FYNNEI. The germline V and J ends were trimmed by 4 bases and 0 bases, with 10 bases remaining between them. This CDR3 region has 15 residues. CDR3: CASSVETSSGNTIYF. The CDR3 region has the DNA TGTGCCAGCAGTGTCGAGACGAGCTCTGGAAACACCATATATTTT.

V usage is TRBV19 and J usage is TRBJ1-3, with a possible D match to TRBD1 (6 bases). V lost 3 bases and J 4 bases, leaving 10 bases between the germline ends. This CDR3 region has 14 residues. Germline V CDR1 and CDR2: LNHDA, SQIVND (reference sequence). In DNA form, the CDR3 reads TGTGCCAGTAGTATCCAGGGGTACGGAAACACCATATATTTT. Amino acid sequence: CASSIQGYGNTIYF.

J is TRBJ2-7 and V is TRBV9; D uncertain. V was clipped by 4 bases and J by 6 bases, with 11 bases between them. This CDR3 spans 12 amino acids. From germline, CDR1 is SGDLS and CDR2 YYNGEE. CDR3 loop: CASSTMTGEQYF. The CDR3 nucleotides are TGTGCCAGCAGCACCATGACTGGCGAGCAGTACTTC.

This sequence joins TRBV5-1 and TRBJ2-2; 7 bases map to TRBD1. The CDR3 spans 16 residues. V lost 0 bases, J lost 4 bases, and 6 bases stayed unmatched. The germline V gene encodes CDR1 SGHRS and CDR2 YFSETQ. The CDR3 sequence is CASSLAGQDITGELFF. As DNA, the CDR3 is TGCGCCAGCAGCTTGGCAGGACAGGATATCACCGGGGAGCTGTTTTTT.

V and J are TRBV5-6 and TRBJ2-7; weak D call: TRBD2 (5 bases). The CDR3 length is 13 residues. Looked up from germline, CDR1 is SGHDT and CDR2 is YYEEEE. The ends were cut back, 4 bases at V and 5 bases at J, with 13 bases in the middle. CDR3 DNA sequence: TGTGCCAGCAGCCGGATCCGGGGAGACGAGCAGTACTTC. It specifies CASSRIRGDEQYF.

CDR3 DNA sequence: TGTGCCAGCAGGACCGGGACAGAGGTCTGGAGCTCTGGAAACACCATATATTTT. It translates to CASRTGTEVWSSGNTIYF. This sequence joins TRBV5-6 and TRBJ1-3; 7 positions match TRBD1. CDR3 size: 18 residues. The germline CDR1 and CDR2 sequences are SGHDT and YYEEEE. V trimming: 5 bases; J trimming: 0 bases; junction bases outside the gene matches: 14.

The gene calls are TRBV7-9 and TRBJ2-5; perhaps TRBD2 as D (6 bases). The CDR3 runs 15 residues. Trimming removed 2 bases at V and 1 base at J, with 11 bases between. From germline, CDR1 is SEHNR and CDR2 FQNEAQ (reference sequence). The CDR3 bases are TGTGCCAGCAGCTTACGGGAGTCCGCCCAAGAGACCCAGTACTTC. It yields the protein CASSLRESAQETQYF.

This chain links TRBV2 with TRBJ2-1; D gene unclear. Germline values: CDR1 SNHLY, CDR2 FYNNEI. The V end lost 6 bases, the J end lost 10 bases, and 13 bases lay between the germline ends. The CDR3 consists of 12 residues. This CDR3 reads CASRAVAFEQFF. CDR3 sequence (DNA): TGTGCCAGCAGGGCAGTGGCCTTCGAGCAGTTCTTC. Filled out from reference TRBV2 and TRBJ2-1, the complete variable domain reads EPEVTQTPSHQVTQMGQEVILRCVPISNHLYFYWYRQILGQKVEFLVSFYNNEISEKSEIFDDQFSVERPDGSNFTLKIRSTKLEDSAMYFCASRAVAFEQFFGPGTRLTVL.

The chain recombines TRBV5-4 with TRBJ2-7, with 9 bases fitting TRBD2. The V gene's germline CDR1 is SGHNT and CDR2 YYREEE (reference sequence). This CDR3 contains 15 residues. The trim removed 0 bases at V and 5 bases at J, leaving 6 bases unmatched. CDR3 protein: CASSLDSGRYHEQYF. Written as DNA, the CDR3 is TGTGCCAGCAGCTTGGATAGCGGGAGATATCACGAGCAGTACTTC. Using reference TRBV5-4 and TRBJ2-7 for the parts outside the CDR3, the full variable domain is ETGVTQSPTHLIKTRGQQVTLRCSSQSGHNTVSWYQQALGQGPQFIFQYYREEENGRGNFPPRFSGLQFPNYSSELNVNALELDDSALYLCASSLDSGRYHEQYFGPGTRLTVT.

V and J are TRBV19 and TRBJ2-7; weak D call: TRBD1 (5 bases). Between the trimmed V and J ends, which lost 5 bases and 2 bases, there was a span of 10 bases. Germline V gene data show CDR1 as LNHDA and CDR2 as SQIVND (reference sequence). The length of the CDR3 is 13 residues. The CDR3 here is CASSPGSPYEQYF. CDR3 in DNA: TGTGCCAGTAGTCCAGGGTCCCCCTACGAGCAGTACTTC. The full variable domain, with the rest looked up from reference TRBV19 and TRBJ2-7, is DGGITQSPKYLFRKEGQNVTLSCEQNLNHDAMYWYRQDPGQGLRLIYYSQIVNDFQKGDIAEGYSVSREKKESFPLTVTSAQKNPTAFYLCASSPGSPYEQYFGPGTRLTVT.

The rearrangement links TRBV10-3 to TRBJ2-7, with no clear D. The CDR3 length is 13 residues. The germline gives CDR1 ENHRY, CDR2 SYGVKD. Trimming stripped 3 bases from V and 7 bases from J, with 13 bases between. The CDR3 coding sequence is TGTGCCATCAGTGAAGACGCTACATCTGAGCAGTACTTC. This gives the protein CAISEDATSEQYF.

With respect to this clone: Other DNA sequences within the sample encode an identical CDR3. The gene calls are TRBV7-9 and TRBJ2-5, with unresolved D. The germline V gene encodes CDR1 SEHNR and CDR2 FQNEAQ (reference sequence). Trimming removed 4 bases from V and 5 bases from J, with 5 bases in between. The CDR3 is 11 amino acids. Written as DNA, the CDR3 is TGTGCCAGCAGCTCGAGGGAGACCCAGTACTTC. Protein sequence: CASSSRETQYF.

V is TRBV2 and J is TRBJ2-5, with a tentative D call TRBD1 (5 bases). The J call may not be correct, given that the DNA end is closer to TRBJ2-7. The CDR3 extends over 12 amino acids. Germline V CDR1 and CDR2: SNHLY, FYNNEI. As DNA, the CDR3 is TGTGCCAGCATCGAGCAGGGCAGCGAGCAGTACTTC. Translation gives CASIEQGSEQYF.

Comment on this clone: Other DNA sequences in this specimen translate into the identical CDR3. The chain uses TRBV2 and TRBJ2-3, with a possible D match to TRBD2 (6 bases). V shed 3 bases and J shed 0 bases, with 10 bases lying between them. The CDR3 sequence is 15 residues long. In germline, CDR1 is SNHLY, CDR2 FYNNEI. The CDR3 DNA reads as TGTGCCAGCAGTGAGGAGGGTACTAGCACAGATACGCAGTATTTT. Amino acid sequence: CASSEEGTSTDTQYF.

For the CDR3, the DNA is TGTGCCAGCAGCAACCAACTAGCGGGGGGCGGAGGTGAGCAGTTCTTC. Translated: CASSNQLAGGGGEQFF. The V and J genes are TRBV11-2 and TRBJ2-1, with 12 nucleotides matching TRBD2. The V and J ends lost 5 bases and 9 bases, in that order; junction bases with no gene match: 11. Germline lookup yields CDR1 SGHAT and CDR2 FQNNGV. This CDR3 region has 16 residues.

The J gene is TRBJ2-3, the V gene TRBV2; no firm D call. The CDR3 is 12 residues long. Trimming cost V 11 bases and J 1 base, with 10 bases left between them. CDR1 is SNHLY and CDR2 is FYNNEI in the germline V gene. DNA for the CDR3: TGTGCCGTAGCACCCCGCACAGATACGCAGTATTTT. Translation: CAVAPRTDTQYF.

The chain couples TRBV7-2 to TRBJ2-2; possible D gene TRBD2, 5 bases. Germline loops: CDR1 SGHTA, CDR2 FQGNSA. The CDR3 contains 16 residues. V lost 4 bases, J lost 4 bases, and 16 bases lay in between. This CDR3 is CASSSFLAGPTGELFF. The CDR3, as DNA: TGTGCCAGCAGCTCGTTTTTGGCGGGTCCCACCGGGGAGCTGTTTTTT.

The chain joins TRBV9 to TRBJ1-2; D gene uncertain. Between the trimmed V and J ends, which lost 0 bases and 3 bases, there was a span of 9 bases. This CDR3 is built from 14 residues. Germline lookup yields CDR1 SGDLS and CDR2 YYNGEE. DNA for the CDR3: TGTGCCAGCAGCGTAGCTCGCGACGACTATGGCTACACCTTC. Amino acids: CASSVARDDYGYTF.